A single sample is the source of the 29 T cell receptor beta chains below, sequenced in a study of shared clonotypes between healthy human individuals. Using immunoSEQ multiplex PCR, the repertoire was profiled, and TCRdb retains in-frame clones only, with some absent. The sample includes more than 450,000 clones, about four fifths of them seen just once. Sequences were obtained from PBMCs. The receptors come from a woman in her thirties or forties in good health. Some clones in this sample may be carry-over from other donors' samples.

This clone was recorded at least ten times. The chain combines TRBV2 with TRBJ2-5; no clear D. CDR1 is SNHLY and CDR2 is FYNNEI in the germline V gene. The germline V and J ends were trimmed by 1 base and 5 bases, with 11 bases remaining between them. The CDR3 totals 14 residues. DNA for the CDR3: TGTGCCAGCAGTGAAGGGACCCCGCGGGAGACCCAGTACTTC. This gives the protein CASSEGTPRETQYF.

This rearrangement joins TRBV7-2 to TRBJ2-1, with 7 bases lining up with TRBD2. V lost 0 bases and J lost 8; bases outside the gene matches: 4. Germline loops: CDR1 SGHTA, CDR2 FQGNSA. The CDR3 is made up of 14 amino acids. CDR3: CASSLAGGPDEQFF. In nucleotides, the CDR3 is TGTGCCAGCAGCTTAGCGGGAGGGCCCGATGAGCAGTTCTTC.

The chain employs TRBV7-9 and TRBJ1-5, with a possible D match to TRBD1 (5 bases). Per germline, CDR1 SEHNR and CDR2 FQNEAQ (reference sequence). The CDR3 has 13 residues. Trimming took off 5 bases at V and 5 bases at J, with 10 bases between the two ends. CDR3: CASSIQADQPQHF. CDR3 DNA: TGTGCCAGCAGCATACAGGCCGATCAGCCCCAGCATTTT.

The chain links TRBV2 to TRBJ2-5, with 10 bases matching TRBD2. This CDR3 spans 14 amino acids. Germline CDR1 is SNHLY and CDR2 is FYNNEI. Germline trimming cut 4 bases from V and 2 bases from J; bases unmatched to any gene: 1. DNA for the CDR3: TGTGCCAGCAGTGCACTAGCGGGGCAAGAGACCCAGTACTTC. Its protein product is CASSALAGQETQYF.

This clone was detected a few times. The chain links TRBV12-1 to TRBJ2-2. TRBV12-1 is noted as a pseudogene. This CDR3 comprises 11 residues. Here the CDR3 DNA reads TGTGCCAGCAGCTTTGCCGGGGAGCTGTTTTTT. It translates to CASSFAGELFF.

This chain links TRBV4-2 with TRBJ2-3, with 14 bases lining up with TRBD2. The germline gives CDR1 LGHNA, CDR2 YNFKEQ. V lost 2 bases to trimming and J lost 7 bases; unmatched junction nucleotides: 5. The CDR3 is made up of 16 amino acids. The CDR3 loop reads CASSQPGLAGANTQYF. The CDR3 nucleotides are TGTGCCAGCAGCCAACCGGGACTAGCGGGAGCAAATACGCAGTATTTT.

The rearrangement joins TRBV25-1 to TRBJ2-1; maybe TRBD1 (5 bases). This CDR3 contains 16 residues. Trimming stripped 6 bases from V and 4 bases from J, with 19 bases between. Germline loops: CDR1 MGHDK, CDR2 SYGVNS. DNA of the CDR3: TGTGCCAGCAGCGATGCCGGGTCCCAGGGTTACAATGAGCAGTTCTTC. Protein: CASSDAGSQGYNEQFF.

The chain carries TRBV11-1 and TRBJ1-2; D gene uncertain. With 5 bases removed from V and 3 bases from J, the gap between germline ends came to 13 bases. Germline V gene data show CDR1 as SGHAT and CDR2 as FQDESV (reference sequence). This CDR3 is built from 14 residues. The CDR3 nucleotides are TGTGCCAGCAGCCCCGACGCGTTCGACTATGGCTACACCTTC. It is translated as CASSPDAFDYGYTF. The entire variable domain, with the rest obtained from reference TRBV11-1 and TRBJ1-2, is as follows: EAEVAQSPRYKITEKSQAVAFWCDPISGHATLYWYRQILGQGPELLVQFQDESVVDDSQLPKDRFSAERLKGVDSTLKIQPAELGDSAMYLCASSPDAFDYGYTFGSGTRLTVV.

The V and J genes are TRBV30 and TRBJ2-5; 7 bases match TRBD1. The V gene's germline CDR1 is GTSNPN and CDR2 SVGIG (reference sequence). CDR3 size: 13 residues. V lost 7 bases, J lost 5 bases, and 10 bases stayed unmatched. CDR3 in amino acids: CASKTGAYETQYF. The CDR3, as DNA: TGTGCCTCGAAAACAGGGGCGTACGAGACCCAGTACTTC.

The V call is TRBV14, the J call TRBJ2-1; D unresolved. The CDR3 has 15 residues. Germline assignment: CDR1 SGHDN and CDR2 FVKESK. Trimming cost V 5 bases and J 7 bases, with 18 bases left between them. For the CDR3, the DNA is TGTGCCAGCAGCTATAGGCCAGGCCCTGGGAATGAGCAGTTCTTC. The encoded protein is CASSYRPGPGNEQFF. Supplemented by reference TRBV14 and TRBJ2-1, the full variable domain reads EAGVTQFPSHSVIEKGQTVTLRCDPISGHDNLYWYRRVMGKEIKFLLHFVKESKQDESGMPNNRFLAERTGGTYSTLKVQPAELEDSGVYFCASSYRPGPGNEQFFGPGTRLTVL.

J is TRBJ2-2 and V is TRBV7-2; possible D gene TRBD1, 6 bases. The V end lost 2 bases, the J end lost 3 bases, and 7 bases lay between the germline ends. Germline lookup yields CDR1 SGHTA and CDR2 FQGNSA. The CDR3 runs to 14 residues. The DNA of the CDR3 is TGTGCCAGCAGCTTAAACAGGGACACCGGGGAGCTGTTTTTT. This codes for CASSLNRDTGELFF. Variable domain in full (rest from reference TRBV7-2 and TRBJ2-2): GAGVSQSPSNKVTEKGKDVELRCDPISGHTALYWYRQSLGQGLEFLIYFQGNSAPDKSGLPSDRFSAERTGGSVSTLTIQRTQQEDSAVYLCASSLNRDTGELFFGEGSRLTVL.

In this sample, this clone turned up once. V gene TRBV7-8 combines with J gene TRBJ2-1, with a weak D call TRBD1 (6 bases). Germline V gene lookup returns CDR1 SGHVS and CDR2 FQNEAQ. The V end lost 5 bases, the J end lost 2 bases, and 16 bases lay between the germline ends. The CDR3 is 16 amino acids. Here the CDR3 reads CASSGRWGQTYNEQFF. DNA of the CDR3: TGTGCCAGCAGCGGACGATGGGGGCAAACCTACAATGAGCAGTTCTTC.

Here the CDR3 reads CASSGRWADTQYF. The CDR3 DNA is TGTGCTTCTAGCGGGAGATGGGCAGATACGCAGTATTTT. The chain recombines TRBV5-4 with TRBJ2-3; 10 positions match TRBD2. CDR3 length equals 13 residues. From germline, CDR1 is SGHNT and CDR2 YYREEE (reference sequence).

This clone was found once. This chain links TRBV19 with TRBJ2-1; a possible D gene is TRBD1 (6 bases). The length of the CDR3 is 15 residues. V dropped 6 bases and J dropped 5 bases, with 17 bases sitting between them. CDR1 is LNHDA and CDR2 is SQIVND in the germline V gene (reference sequence). The CDR3 sequence: CASSRTGQPDNEQFF. Here the CDR3 DNA reads TGTGCCAGTAGCCGAACTGGACAGCCTGACAATGAGCAGTTCTTC. The full variable domain, completed using reference TRBV19 and TRBJ2-1, is DGGITQSPKYLFRKEGQNVTLSCEQNLNHDAMYWYRQDPGQGLRLIYYSQIVNDFQKGDIAEGYSVSREKKESFPLTVTSAQKNPTAFYLCASSRTGQPDNEQFFGPGTRLTVL.

The rearrangement links TRBV27 to TRBJ1-3; D call uncertain. The CDR3 extends over 16 amino acids. V lost 2 bases to trimming and J lost 0 bases, with 11 bases between them. CDR1 and CDR2 (germline): MNHEY, SMNVEV (reference sequence). The CDR3 DNA sequence: TGTGCCAGCAGTTTAGGGTCCCCGAGCTCTGGAAACACCATATATTTT. Its protein is CASSLGSPSSGNTIYF.

Regarding this clone: Given a much more abundant clone one base away, this may be a read error. The rearrangement joins TRBV10-2 to TRBJ1-2; 9 nucleotides agree with TRBD1. With V trimmed by 8 bases and J by 3 bases, 4 bases remained unmatched. This CDR3 contains 13 residues. Germline V gene data show CDR1 as WSHSY and CDR2 as SAAADI. CDR3: CASGRQGDYGYTF. CDR3 coding DNA: TGCGCCAGCGGCCGACAGGGGGACTATGGCTACACCTTC.

This chain connects TRBV10-1 to TRBJ2-1; D unclear. This CDR3 has 15 residues. V was cut by 4 bases and J by 0 bases, with 10 bases left in between. Germline V gene lookup returns CDR1 WNHNN and CDR2 SYGVQD (reference sequence). In nucleotides, the CDR3 is TGCGCCAGCAGTGTCAGACCGAGCTCCTACAATGAGCAGTTCTTC. This translates into CASSVRPSSYNEQFF.

The chain employs TRBV9 and TRBJ2-1; D not certain. This CDR3 contains 13 residues. Trimming took off 4 bases at V and 4 bases at J, with 9 bases between the two ends. The germline gives CDR1 SGDLS, CDR2 YYNGEE. In nucleotides, the CDR3 is TGTGCCAGCAGCATTGCTACGTACAATGAGCAGTTCTTC. Amino acid sequence: CASSIATYNEQFF.

This clone has a handful of counts. The chain carries TRBV2 and TRBJ2-1, with D hard to call. Trimming cost V 1 base and J 12 bases, with 10 bases left between them. This CDR3 region has 12 residues. Germline V gene sequence: CDR1 SNHLY, CDR2 FYNNEI. The CDR3 DNA reads TGTGCCAGCAGTGAAGTGGGCCTAGGGCAGTTCTTC. Protein: CASSEVGLGQFF.

The V call is TRBV28, the J call TRBJ2-2, with D hard to call. The CDR3 covers 13 residues. Germline V lookup: CDR1 MDHEN, CDR2 SYDVKM. The V and J ends lost 4 bases and 7 bases respectively, with 10 bases between them. The CDR3 region has the DNA TGTGCCAGCAGTTCGGGCGGTGGCGGGGAGCTGTTTTTT. This sequence encodes CASSSGGGGELFF.

In its sample, this clone was seen a few times. Its ends do not fully match the called genes, so a read error is possible. The CDR3 bases are TGCGCCAGCAAGGCTGACGGGAGTGGGTCCTCCGAGCAGTACTTC. Translated: CASKADGSGSSEQYF. V is TRBV5-1 and J is TRBJ2-7; D is perhaps TRBD2 (6 bases). The CDR3 sequence is 15 residues long. Per germline, CDR1 SGHRS and CDR2 YFSETQ.

This chain connects TRBV7-9 to TRBJ1-2; D uncertain. The CDR3 totals 16 residues. The V end lost 3 bases, the J end lost 7 bases, and 21 bases lay between the germline ends. Germline V gene sequence: CDR1 SEHNR, CDR2 FQNEAQ (reference sequence). The CDR3 is CASSLTGIGLVSGYTF. CDR3 in DNA: TGTGCCAGCAGCTTGACTGGCATTGGGCTTGTTAGTGGCTACACCTTC.

This clone was detected a few times. The CDR3 region has the DNA TGCGCCAGCAGCTTCGGAAGGGGTGGAAACACCATATATTTT. This encodes CASSFGRGGNTIYF. The chain carries TRBV5-1 and TRBJ1-3; maybe TRBD1 (5 bases). This CDR3 is 14 amino acids long. V was clipped by 2 bases and J by 3 bases, with 9 bases between them. CDR1 is SGHRS and CDR2 is YFSETQ in the germline V gene.

The chain joins TRBV29-1 to TRBJ2-7, with TRBD1 matching 10 bases. The CDR3 has 13 residues. Germline lookup yields CDR1 SQVTM and CDR2 ANQGSEA. With 7 bases clipped from V and 4 bases from J, the junction kept 7 bases outside the gene matches. The CDR3 DNA reads TGCAGCGCAAACGGACAGGGGGGGTACGAGCAGTACTTC. Protein sequence: CSANGQGGYEQYF.

The V and J genes are TRBV7-2 and TRBJ2-7, with D maybe TRBD2 (6 bases). Germline-derived CDR1 and CDR2 are SGHTA and FQGNSA. Trimming shortened V by 0 bases and J by 7 bases, and 22 bases separated the two germline ends. The CDR3 runs 17 residues. CDR3: CASSLASGSRVSGEQYF. CDR3 nucleotides: TGTGCCAGCAGCTTAGCTAGCGGAAGCCGGGTCTCCGGTGAGCAGTACTTC.

The V and J genes are TRBV7-2 and TRBJ2-1; maybe TRBD2 (6 bases). Germline V gene data show CDR1 as SGHTA and CDR2 as FQGNSA. Between the trimmed V and J ends, which lost 3 bases and 3 bases, there was a span of 9 bases. The CDR3 loop spans 14 amino acids. The CDR3, as DNA: TGTGCCAGCAGCTTCGCTAGCGACTACAATGAGCAGTTCTTC. Its protein is CASSFASDYNEQFF.

The chain has TRBV5-1 and TRBJ1-5; D not certain. CDR1 SGHRS and CDR2 YFSETQ come from the germline V gene. The CDR3 extends over 13 amino acids. With 0 bases removed from V and 9 bases from J, the gap between germline ends came to 10 bases. CDR3 DNA sequence: TGCGCCAGCAGCTTGGCGGGATTCGGGCCCCAGCATTTT. Its translation is CASSLAGFGPQHF.

The chain joins TRBV9 to TRBJ2-7, with 7 bases that match TRBD2. Losses at the gene ends were 4 bases for V and 4 bases for J; bases not matched to a gene: 5. The germline V gene has CDR1 SGDLS and CDR2 YYNGEE. The CDR3 spans 13 residues. CDR3 nucleotide sequence: TGTGCCAGCAGCCCTAGCGGCAGGTACGAGCAGTACTTC. Protein product: CASSPSGRYEQYF.

This clone was detected ten times or more. This chain links TRBV30 with TRBJ1-1; TRBD1 matches at 7 bases. The germline V gene encodes CDR1 GTSNPN and CDR2 SVGIG (reference sequence). The V segment lost 4 bases and the J segment 11 bases; nucleotides outside the gene matches: 13. The CDR3 consists of 13 residues. CDR3 region: CAWTFRGTRRAFF. DNA of the CDR3: TGTGCCTGGACCTTCAGGGGGACGAGACGTGCTTTCTTT. Complete variable domain (other parts from reference TRBV30 and TRBJ1-1): SQTIHQWPATLVQPVGSPLSLECTVEGTSNPNLYWYRQAAGRGLQLLFYSVGIGQISSEVPQNLSASRPQDRQFILSSKKLLLSDSGFYLCAWTFRGTRRAFFGQGTRLTVV.